This is a list of T cell receptor beta chains from one sample in a study of T cell responses to AZD1222 COVID-19 vaccine. Produced via immunoSEQ multiplex PCR; TCRdb's table is partial and in-frame only. The table shows some 110,000 clones, with 75% to 90% occurring only once. The material sequenced was peripheral blood, taken on day 0 of AZD1222 vaccination. The receptors here all came from an adult in good health. CDR3s include the opening cysteine and the closing phenylalanine or tryptophan. Fields, in order: J gene, clone size, V gene, D gene, CDR3 DNA, CDR3 protein. The D gene is left open where the match is weak. Clone size is not always given. Where it is, it says once, few, many or a class for expanded clones.

>TRBJ2-2|NA|TRBV7-3|TRBD1
TGTGCCAGCAGCCCCGCCGGGACAGTTTGGGGCGGGGAGCTGTTTTTT
CASSPAGTVWGGELFF
>TRBJ2-5|NA|TRBV18|NA
TGTGCCAGCTCACCTACCCTCGAACAACTACAGCTACAGGCCGACGTACAAGAGACCCAGTACTTC
CASSPTLEQLQLQADVQETQYF
>TRBJ1-5|NA|TRBV19|NA
TGTGCCAGTAGTATTAGTAGAGGGAGCTGGCCCCAGCATTTT
CASSISRGSWPQHF
>TRBJ2-6|NA|TRBV5-6|NA
TGTGCCAGCAGCCAAAGGGGGTCTGGGGCCAACGTCCTGACTTTC
CASSQRGSGANVLTF
>TRBJ1-5|NA|TRBV6-2/TRBV6-3|NA
TGTGCCAGCAGCTTAGACAGCCAACCGATTAATCAGCCCCAGCATTTT
CASSLDSQPINQPQHF
>TRBJ2-5|once|TRBV7-6|NA
TGTGCCAGCAGCTTAGTATCGGGTTTAGGGCAAGAGACCCAGTACTTC
CASSLVSGLGQETQYF
>TRBJ2-1|few|TRBV5-1|NA
TGCGCCAGCAGCGACTTAAGGAAATCCGAGCAGTTCTTC
CASSDLRKSEQFF
>TRBJ1-5|NA|TRBV28|NA
TGTGCCAGCACCCCGGGCCCCTGGTCGGGCAATCAGCCCCAGCATTTT
CASTPGPWSGNQPQHF
>TRBJ1-6|NA|TRBV6-4|NA
TGTGCCAGCAGTGACCTAGCCTTAGGGGTTCAGGAACGGTCACCCCTCCACTTT
CASSDLALGVQERSPLHF
>TRBJ1-2|NA|TRBV13|NA
TGTGCCAGCAGCTTAGGTAGGACAGAGCATGGCTACACCTTC
CASSLGRTEHGYTF
>TRBJ1-1|NA|TRBV5-1|NA
TGCGCCAGCAGCTTGGCCGGGCAACCTGAAGCTTTCTTT
CASSLAGQPEAFF
>TRBJ1-1|few|TRBV4-2|NA
TGTGCCAGCAGCCAAAGGATCTTTGAGGAAGCTTTCTTT
CASSQRIFEEAFF
>TRBJ1-2|NA|TRBV5-6|NA
TGTGCCAGCAGGGCAGGGGCCGGCGGCTACACCTTC
CASRAGAGGYTF
>TRBJ1-1|NA|TRBV4-3|NA
TGCGCCAGCAGCCAGCCAGGGGACACTGAAGCTTTCTTT
CASSQPGDTEAFF
>TRBJ2-2|once|TRBV28|NA
TGTGCCAGCAGTTGGGTAGCTGAAGGGGGGGAGCTGTTTTTT
CASSWVAEGGELFF
>TRBJ1-1|NA|TRBV30|NA
TGTGCCTGGAGTCTACAGGGCGGCACTGAAGCTTTCTTT
CAWSLQGGTEAFF
>TRBJ1-1|NA|TRBV6-4|NA
TGTGCCAGCAGTGCCCGAGGGGAGGCCACTGAAGCTTTCTTT
CASSARGEATEAFF
>TRBJ2-7|NA|TRBV5-1|TRBD1
TGCGCCAGCAGCGTCTCGACAGGGGCCGGGTTCTCCTACGAGCAGTACTTC
CASSVSTGAGFSYEQYF
>TRBJ1-2|NA|TRBV5-6|NA
TGTGCCAGCAGATCGAGTTGGTCTAACTATGGCTACACCTTC
CASRSSWSNYGYTF
>TRBJ1-2|NA|TRBV19|NA
TGTGCCAGTAGTCTCCAAAGCATGAACTATGGCTACACCTTC
CASSLQSMNYGYTF
>TRBJ2-3|once|TRBV10-3|TRBD2
TGTGCCATCAGTGGGGGTAGCGGGAGGAGAGCAGATACGCAGTATTTT
CAISGGSGRRADTQYF
>TRBJ2-7|NA|TRBV2|TRBD1
TGTGCCAGCAGCCAAGGGGGACAGGGCTACGAGCAGTACTTC
CASSQGGQGYEQYF
>TRBJ2-3|NA|TRBV5-1|NA
TGCGCCAGCAGCTTGAATCCGAACACAGATACGCAGTATTTT
CASSLNPNTDTQYF
>TRBJ2-7|NA|TRBV29-1|TRBD2
TGCAGCGTCGAGTGGATACGGGGGGACGAGCAGTACTTC
CSVEWIRGDEQYF
>TRBJ1-1|NA|TRBV19|TRBD1
TGTGCCAGTGGGGACAGGGGGATGAACACTGAAGCTTTCTTT
CASGDRGMNTEAFF
>TRBJ1-1|NA|TRBV12-3/TRBV12-4|NA
TGTGCCAGCAGTTTAGGGACTCCTCCCGAAGCTTTCTTT
CASSLGTPPEAFF
>TRBJ2-5|once|TRBV7-9|TRBD2
TGTGCCAGCAGCACCGGGACTAGCGGTAGAGAGACCCAGTACTTC
CASSTGTSGRETQYF
>TRBJ1-2|NA|TRBV4-3|TRBD1
TGCGCCAGCAGCCAAGGATCTGGGAATACCAGGGGGCGAGGTGGCTACACCTTC
CASSQGSGNTRGRGGYTF
>TRBJ1-2|NA|TRBV19|NA
TGTGCCAGTACCGAGAGCAACTATGGCTACACCTTC
CASTESNYGYTF
>TRBJ1-2|NA|TRBV14|NA
TGTGCCAGCAGCCAAGAATCCAGGGGAGATATCTATGGCTACACCTTC
CASSQESRGDIYGYTF
>TRBJ2-1|NA|TRBV30|NA
TGTGCCTGGAGTGTACACTCATACAATGAGCAGTTCTTC
CAWSVHSYNEQFF
>TRBJ1-1|few|TRBV3-1/TRBV3-2|NA
TGTGCCAGCAGCCAAGATATCGGGAACACTGAAGCTTTCTTT
CASSQDIGNTEAFF
>TRBJ1-6|NA|TRBV10-3|NA
TGTGCCATCAGTGAGTCTCTGGGCCCCGGTAATAATTCACCCCTCCACTTT
CAISESLGPGNNSPLHF
>TRBJ1-1|NA|TRBV27|NA
TGTGCCAGCAGTTTAGCTTTGCGTAACACTGAAGCTTTCTTT
CASSLALRNTEAFF
>TRBJ2-1|NA|TRBV10-3|TRBD2
TGTGCCATCAGGGACCTAGCGGGAGAGGCCTACAATGAGCAGTTCTTC
CAIRDLAGEAYNEQFF
>TRBJ1-6|NA|TRBV7-2|TRBD1
TGTGCCAGCAGCCCGACAGGGCCCGTTTCACCCCTCCACTTT
CASSPTGPVSPLHF
>TRBJ2-2|NA|TRBV7-6|NA
TGTGCCAGCAGCCGGCCGGCAGGGGTCCCCGGGGAGCTGTTTTTT
CASSRPAGVPGELFF
>TRBJ1-4|NA|TRBV18|NA
TGTGCCAGCTCACCAAGTGAAAAACTGTTTTTT
CASSPSEKLFF
>TRBJ1-2|NA|TRBV30|TRBD1
TGTGCCTGGACACCCGGGACAGGTTTTCTTAACTATGGCTACACCTTC
CAWTPGTGFLNYGYTF
>TRBJ2-3|NA|TRBV4-1|NA
TGCGCCAGCAGCCCTATAGGGACGGGGCCGTCGGATACGCAGTATTTT
CASSPIGTGPSDTQYF
>TRBJ1-2|few|TRBV19|TRBD1
TGTGCCAGTAGTATCGCCCTTCCCAGGGGGCACGGCTACACCTTC
CASSIALPRGHGYTF
>TRBJ2-2|NA|TRBV27|NA
TGTGCCAGCAGTTTAACCCGGACCGGGGAGCTGTTTTTT
CASSLTRTGELFF
>TRBJ2-1|NA|TRBV29-1|NA
TGCAGCGTTGAAATCGGGCGGGTAAGCTCCTACAATGAGCAGTTCTTC
CSVEIGRVSSYNEQFF
>TRBJ1-1|once|TRBV27|TRBD1
TGTGCCAGCAGTCCTACAGGGGGCTGGACTGAAGCTTTCTTT
CASSPTGGWTEAFF
>TRBJ1-2|NA|TRBV11-2|NA
TGTGCCAGCAGCTTAGGGAGATCCTATGACTATGGCTACACCTTC
CASSLGRSYDYGYTF
>TRBJ1-1|NA|TRBV11-3|TRBD1
TGTGCCAGCAGCTCGGGACAGGGGGTCGCTGAAGCTTTCTTT
CASSSGQGVAEAFF
>TRBJ1-4|NA|TRBV5-5|NA
TGTGCCAGCAGCTTGGACGACACAGGATTTACTAATGAAAAACTGTTTTTT
CASSLDDTGFTNEKLFF
>TRBJ2-7|NA|TRBV19|NA
TGTGCCAGTAGTGATGCCGGGACACCGAACTACGAGCAGTACTTC
CASSDAGTPNYEQYF
>TRBJ1-4|NA|TRBV5-4|NA
TGTGCCAGCAGCTTGGTCGGCAGGGGAGGCGAAAAACTGTTTTTT
CASSLVGRGGEKLFF
>TRBJ2-7|NA|TRBV4-1|NA
TGCGCCAGCAGCCAAGTCGGGTCCTACGAGCAGTACTTC
CASSQVGSYEQYF
>TRBJ1-4|few|TRBV30|TRBD1
TGTGCCTGGGGGGACAGGGCGAATGAAAAACTGTTTTTT
CAWGDRANEKLFF
>TRBJ2-1|NA|TRBV3-1/TRBV3-2|TRBD2
TGTGCCAGCAGCCCAACAGGCGGGGGCTACAATGAGCAGTTCTTC
CASSPTGGGYNEQFF
>TRBJ2-1|NA|TRBV7-2|NA
TGTGCCAGTAGCAGAAGCCCTTACAATGAGCAGTTCTTC
CASSRSPYNEQFF